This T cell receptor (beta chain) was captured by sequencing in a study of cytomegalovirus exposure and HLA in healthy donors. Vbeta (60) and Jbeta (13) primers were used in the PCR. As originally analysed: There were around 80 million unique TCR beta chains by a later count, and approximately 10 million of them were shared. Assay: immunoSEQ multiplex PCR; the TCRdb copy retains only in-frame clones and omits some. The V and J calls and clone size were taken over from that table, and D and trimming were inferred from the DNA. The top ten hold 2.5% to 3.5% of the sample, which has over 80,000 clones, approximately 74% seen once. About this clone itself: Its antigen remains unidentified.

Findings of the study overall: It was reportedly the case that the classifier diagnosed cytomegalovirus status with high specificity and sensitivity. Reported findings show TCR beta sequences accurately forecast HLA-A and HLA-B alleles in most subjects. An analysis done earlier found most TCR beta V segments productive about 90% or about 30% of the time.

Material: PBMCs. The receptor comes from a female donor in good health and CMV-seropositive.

The CDR3 sequence is CASSRHPNTGELFF. The CDR3 DNA follows: TGTGCCAGCAGCCGACACCCGAACACCGGGGAGCTGTTTTTT. The rearrangement uses TRBV7-2 and TRBJ2-2, with D unclear. This CDR3 region has 14 residues. Trimming shortened V by 5 bases and J by 0 bases, and 7 bases separated the two germline ends. CDR1 SGHTA and CDR2 FQGNSA come from the germline V gene.